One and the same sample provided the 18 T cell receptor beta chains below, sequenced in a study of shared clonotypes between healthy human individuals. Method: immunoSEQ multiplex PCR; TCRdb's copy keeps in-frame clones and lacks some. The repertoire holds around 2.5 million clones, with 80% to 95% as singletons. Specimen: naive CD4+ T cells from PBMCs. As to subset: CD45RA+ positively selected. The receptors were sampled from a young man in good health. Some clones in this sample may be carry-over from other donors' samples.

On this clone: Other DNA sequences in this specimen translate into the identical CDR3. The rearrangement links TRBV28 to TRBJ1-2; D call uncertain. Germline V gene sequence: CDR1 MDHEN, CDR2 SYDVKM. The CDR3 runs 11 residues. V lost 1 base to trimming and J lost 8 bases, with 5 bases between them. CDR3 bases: TGTGCCAGCAGTTTATCTGTCGGCTACACCTTC. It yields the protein CASSLSVGYTF.

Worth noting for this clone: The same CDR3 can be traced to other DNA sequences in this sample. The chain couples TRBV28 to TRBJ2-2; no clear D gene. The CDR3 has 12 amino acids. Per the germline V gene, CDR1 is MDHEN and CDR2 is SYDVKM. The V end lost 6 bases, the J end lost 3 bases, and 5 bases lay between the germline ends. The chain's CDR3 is CASRTDTGELFF. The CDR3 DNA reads TGTGCCAGCAGAACCGACACCGGGGAGCTGTTTTTT.

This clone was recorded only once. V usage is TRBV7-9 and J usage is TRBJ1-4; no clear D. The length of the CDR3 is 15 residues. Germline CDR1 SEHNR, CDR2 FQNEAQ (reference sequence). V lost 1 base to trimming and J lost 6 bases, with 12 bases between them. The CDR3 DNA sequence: TGTGCCAGCAGCTTAGGAGTGGGATATGATGAAAAACTGTTTTTT. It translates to CASSLGVGYDEKLFF.

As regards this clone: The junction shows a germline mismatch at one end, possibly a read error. The CDR3 loop reads CASGPNPGNPEAFF. CDR3 nucleotides: TGTGCCAGCGGCCCCAACCCGGGGAACCCTGAAGCTTTCTTT. V gene TRBV27 combines with J gene TRBJ1-1; D is unresolved. The germline V gene encodes CDR1 MNHEY and CDR2 SMNVEV (reference sequence). The length of the CDR3 is 14 residues.

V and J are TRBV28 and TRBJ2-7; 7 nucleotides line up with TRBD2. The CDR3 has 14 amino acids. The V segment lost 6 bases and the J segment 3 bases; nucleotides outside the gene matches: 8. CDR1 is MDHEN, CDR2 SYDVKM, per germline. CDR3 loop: CASSPPGTNYEQYF. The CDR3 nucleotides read TGTGCCAGCAGCCCACCCGGGACTAACTACGAGCAGTACTTC. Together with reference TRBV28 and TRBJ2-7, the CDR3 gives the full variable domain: DVKVTQSSRYLVKRTGEKVFLECVQDMDHENMFWYRQDPGLGLRLIYFSYDVKMKEKGDIPEGYSVSREKKERFSLILESASTNQTSMYLCASSPPGTNYEQYFGPGTRLTVT.

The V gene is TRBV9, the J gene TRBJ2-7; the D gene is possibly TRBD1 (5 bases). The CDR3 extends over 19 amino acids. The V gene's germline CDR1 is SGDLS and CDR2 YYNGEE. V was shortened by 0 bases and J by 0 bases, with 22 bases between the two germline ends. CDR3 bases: TGTGCCAGCAGCGTAGACGGCAGGGTACCGACCGATAACTCCTACGAGCAGTACTTC. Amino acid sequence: CASSVDGRVPTDNSYEQYF.

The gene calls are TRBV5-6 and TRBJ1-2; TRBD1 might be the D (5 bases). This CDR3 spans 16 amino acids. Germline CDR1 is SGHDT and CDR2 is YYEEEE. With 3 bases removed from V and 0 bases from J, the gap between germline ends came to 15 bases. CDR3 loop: CASSSGRRGSNYGYTF. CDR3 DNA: TGTGCCAGCAGCTCGGGGAGGCGGGGGTCTAACTATGGCTACACCTTC.

The CDR3 DNA reads as TGTGCCAGCACCTTGGGGGGGTCGATCAACTATGGCTACACCTTC. Its protein is CASTLGGSINYGYTF. This chain joins TRBV7-2 and TRBJ1-2, with D possibly TRBD1 on 5 matching bases. Germline V gene lookup returns CDR1 SGHTA and CDR2 FQGNSA. The V end was cut by 7 bases, the J end by 2 bases, with 17 bases between. The CDR3 covers 15 residues.

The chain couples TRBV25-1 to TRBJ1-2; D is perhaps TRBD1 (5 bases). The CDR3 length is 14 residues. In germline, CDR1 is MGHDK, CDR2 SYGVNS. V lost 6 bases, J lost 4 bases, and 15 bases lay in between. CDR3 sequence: CASRNAGSSYGYTF. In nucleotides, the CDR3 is TGTGCCAGCAGGAATGCAGGGTCTTCCTATGGCTACACCTTC.

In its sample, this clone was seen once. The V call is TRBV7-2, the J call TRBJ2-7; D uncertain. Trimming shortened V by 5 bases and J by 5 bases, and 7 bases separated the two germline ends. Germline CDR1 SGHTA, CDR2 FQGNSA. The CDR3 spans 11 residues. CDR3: CASSTRDEQYF. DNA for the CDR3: TGTGCCAGCAGCACCCGGGACGAGCAGTACTTC.

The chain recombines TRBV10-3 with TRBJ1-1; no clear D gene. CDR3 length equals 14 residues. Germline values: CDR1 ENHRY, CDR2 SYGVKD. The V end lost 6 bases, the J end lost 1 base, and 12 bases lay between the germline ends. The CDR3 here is CAISQRTGNTEAFF. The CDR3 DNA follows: TGTGCCATCAGCCAGAGGACGGGGAACACTGAAGCTTTCTTT.

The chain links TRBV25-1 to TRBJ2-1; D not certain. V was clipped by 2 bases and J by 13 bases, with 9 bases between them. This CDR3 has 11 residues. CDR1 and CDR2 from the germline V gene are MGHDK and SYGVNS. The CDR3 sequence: CASSERQHQFF. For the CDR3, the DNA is TGTGCCAGCAGTGAACGTCAGCATCAGTTCTTC.

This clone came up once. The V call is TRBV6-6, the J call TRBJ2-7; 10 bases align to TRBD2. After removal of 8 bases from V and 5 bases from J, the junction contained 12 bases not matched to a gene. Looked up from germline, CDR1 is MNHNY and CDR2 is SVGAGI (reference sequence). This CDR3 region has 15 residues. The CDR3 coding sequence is TGTGCCAGCTGGAGTCGTCCGGGACTAGCGCACGAGCAGTACTTC. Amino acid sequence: CASWSRPGLAHEQYF.

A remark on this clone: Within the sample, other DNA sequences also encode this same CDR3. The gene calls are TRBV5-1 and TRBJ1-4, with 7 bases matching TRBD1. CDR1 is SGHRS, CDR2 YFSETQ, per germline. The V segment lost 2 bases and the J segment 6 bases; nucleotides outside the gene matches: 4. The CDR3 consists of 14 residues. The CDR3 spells CASSLGGGDEKLFF. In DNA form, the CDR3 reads TGCGCCAGCAGCTTAGGGGGCGGGGATGAAAAACTGTTTTTT.

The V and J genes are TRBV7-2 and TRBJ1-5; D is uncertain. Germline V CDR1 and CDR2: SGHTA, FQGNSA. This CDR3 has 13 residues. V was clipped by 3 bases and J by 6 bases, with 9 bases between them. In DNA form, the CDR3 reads TGTGCCAGCAGCTTCGGCTACAGTCAGCCCCAGCATTTT. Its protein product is CASSFGYSQPQHF.

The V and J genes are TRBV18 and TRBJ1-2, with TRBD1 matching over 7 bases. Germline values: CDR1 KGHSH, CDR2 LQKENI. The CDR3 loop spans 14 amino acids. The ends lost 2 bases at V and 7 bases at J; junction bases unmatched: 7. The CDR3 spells CASSPDSRGGGYTF. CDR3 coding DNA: TGTGCCAGCTCACCAGACTCCAGGGGGGGTGGCTACACCTTC.

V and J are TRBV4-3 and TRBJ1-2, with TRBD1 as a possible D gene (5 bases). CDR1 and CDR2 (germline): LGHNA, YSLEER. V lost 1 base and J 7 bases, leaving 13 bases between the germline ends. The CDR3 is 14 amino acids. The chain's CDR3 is CASSQGNFRGGYTF. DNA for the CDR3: TGCGCCAGCAGCCAAGGGAATTTTAGGGGTGGCTACACCTTC.

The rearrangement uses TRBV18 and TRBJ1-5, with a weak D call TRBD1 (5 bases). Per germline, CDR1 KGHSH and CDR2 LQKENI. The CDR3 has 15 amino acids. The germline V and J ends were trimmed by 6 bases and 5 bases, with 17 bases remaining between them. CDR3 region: CASSQQRGVDQPQHF. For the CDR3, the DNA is TGTGCCAGCTCCCAGCAGAGGGGAGTAGATCAGCCCCAGCATTTT.